Listed here are 17 T cell receptor beta chains from one sample, sequenced in a study of blood T cells in healthy people across ages. The use of a sample-barcoded 5' primer and a J-beta primer mix characterized a second PCR of roughly 6 to 11 cycles. One entry per CDR3 protein, called by TCRdb with MiXCR from the 5' RACE reads. The table includes 850,000 to 1,100,000 distinct CDR3 sequences, 30% to 40% detected once. The sequencing sample was made of blood. These TCRs come from a man younger than 35 in good health.

The chain uses TRBV18 and TRBJ1-2; 7 nucleotides match TRBD1. CDR1 KGHSH and CDR2 LQKENI come from the germline V gene. The CDR3 sequence is 15 residues long. V was clipped by 2 bases and J by 6 bases; unmatched bases: 9. CDR3: CASSPLQGVTNGYTF. The CDR3, as DNA: TGTGCCAGCTCACCATTGCAGGGGGTGACTAATGGCTACACCTTC.

This clonotype showed up many times. The chain combines TRBV4-3 with TRBJ2-6; no reliable D call. From germline, CDR1 is LGHNA and CDR2 YSLEER. Trimming cost V 1 base and J 6 bases, with 16 bases left between them. The CDR3 runs to 17 residues. The CDR3 coding sequence is TGCGCCAGCAGCCAAGGTCTAGTGGCCTTCCAGGCCAACGTCCTGACTTTC. It encodes CASSQGLVAFQANVLTF.

This chain uses TRBV10-3 with TRBJ1-1; TRBD1 aligns across 12 bases. Germline V gene sequence: CDR1 ENHRY, CDR2 SYGVKD. Trimming removed 5 bases from V and 1 base from J; junction bases left unmatched: 8. The CDR3 covers 17 residues. CDR3 nucleotide sequence: TGTGCCATCAGTTCCGGGACAGGGGGCTTTAGGAACACTGAAGCTTTCTTT. Translation gives CAISSGTGGFRNTEAFF.

This clonotype was observed a few times. This chain links TRBV21-1 with TRBJ2-5. TRBV21-1 is recorded as a pseudogene. CDR3 length: 12 residues. Here the CDR3 DNA reads TGTGCCAGCAGCAAACGTATTGAGACCCAGTACTTC. This gives the protein CASSKRIETQYF.

This sequence joins TRBV6-2 or TRBV6-3 and TRBJ1-2; 8 bases line up with TRBD1. There are 14 residues in the CDR3. The V and J ends lost 6 bases and 3 bases, in that order; junction bases with no gene match: 6. Looked up from germline, CDR1 is MNHEY and CDR2 is SVGEGT. CDR3 region: CASRMDRVDYGYTF. The CDR3 DNA sequence: TGTGCCAGCAGAATGGACAGGGTTGACTATGGCTACACCTTC.

The chain carries TRBV4-3 and TRBJ2-3, with 12 bases lining up with TRBD1. Unmatched junction bases numbered 11, after V lost 4 bases and J lost 3 bases. This CDR3 spans 18 amino acids. Germline lookup yields CDR1 LGHNA and CDR2 YSLEER. As DNA, the CDR3 is TGCGCCAGCAGCCCCGACCCGGGACAGGGGGCAGTGACAGATACGCAGTATTTT. This encodes CASSPDPGQGAVTDTQYF.

This clonotype was picked up a small number of times. This rearrangement joins TRBV28 to TRBJ1-2, with no clear D. Trimming removed 3 bases from V and 9 bases from J, with 17 bases in between. The CDR3 consists of 14 residues. Per germline, CDR1 MDHEN and CDR2 SYDVKM. Here the CDR3 reads CASSFISGTGSYTF. In DNA form, the CDR3 reads TGTGCCAGCAGTTTTATCAGCGGAACGGGGAGCTACACCTTC.

This chain connects TRBV12-3 or TRBV12-4 to TRBJ1-2; possibly TRBD1 for D (6 bases). CDR3 length: 15 amino acids. Trimming shortened V by 9 bases and J by 2 bases, and 19 bases separated the two germline ends. The CDR3 here is CASTDWGTLNYGYTF. The CDR3 DNA sequence: TGTGCCAGTACCGACTGGGGGACACTAAACTATGGCTACACCTTC.

The V and J genes are TRBV12-3 or TRBV12-4 and TRBJ2-3; D uncertain. The CDR3 totals 15 residues. V was cut by 5 bases and J by 0 bases, with 12 bases left in between. The CDR3 reads CASSPRTYSTDTQYF. CDR3 DNA: TGTGCCAGCAGTCCCCGGACCTATAGCACAGATACGCAGTATTTT.

This clonotype was found a few times. The chain combines TRBV20-1 with TRBJ2-5; 8 bases fit TRBD1. Germline V gene lookup returns CDR1 DFQATT and CDR2 SNEGSKA (reference sequence). V shed 4 bases, J shed 1 base, and the junction held 2 bases outside the gene matches. The CDR3 covers 13 residues. The CDR3 DNA is TGCAGTGCTACGGGACAGGCCCAAGAGACCCAGTACTTC. It encodes CSATGQAQETQYF.

This clonotype was found a few times. The CDR3 spells CASRQRDLAEADTQYF. CDR3 bases: TGTGCCAGCAGACAGCGGGATCTAGCGGAGGCAGATACGCAGTATTTT. The chain uses TRBV3-1 and TRBJ2-3, with TRBD2 matching 7 bases. CDR3 length: 16 residues. V lost 6 bases, J lost 4 bases, and 13 bases stayed unmatched. Germline CDR1 and CDR2: LGHDT and YNNKEL (reference sequence).

A note on this clonotype: A much larger clone is a single base away; this may be a read error. The J gene is TRBJ2-2, the V gene TRBV20-1; D possibly corresponds to TRBD1 (5 bases). V was cut by 0 bases and J by 7 bases, with 15 bases left in between. Germline V gives CDR1 DFQATT, CDR2 SNEGSKA (reference sequence). The CDR3 has 15 residues. The DNA for the CDR3 is TGCAGTGCTAGAGATGGGCAGGGCTTCGACGGGGAGCTGTTTTTT. This encodes CSARDGQGFDGELFF.

This clonotype came up many times. The V call is TRBV12-3 or TRBV12-4, the J call TRBJ1-1, with no clear D. The ends were cut back, 5 bases at V and 6 bases at J, with 13 bases in the middle. This CDR3 comprises 13 residues. The CDR3: CASSLGGSAEAFF. Here the CDR3 DNA reads TGTGCCAGCAGTCTGGGTGGGTCAGCTGAAGCTTTCTTT.

The chain is built from TRBV27 and TRBJ1-1, with D perhaps matching TRBD1 (6 bases). The germline V and J ends were trimmed by 8 bases and 4 bases, with 23 bases remaining between them. Germline assignment: CDR1 MNHEY and CDR2 SMNVEV (reference sequence). This CDR3 is 16 amino acids long. As DNA, the CDR3 is TGTGCCAGCGGCCGGAGCCCGGGGGCGTCGGGCACTGAAGCTTTCTTT. This translates into CASGRSPGASGTEAFF.

The chain employs TRBV20-1 and TRBJ1-2; the D gene is possibly TRBD1 (5 bases). This CDR3 has 13 residues. Trimming took off 5 bases at V and 3 bases at J, with 13 bases between the two ends. Germline CDR1 is DFQATT and CDR2 is SNEGSKA (reference sequence). The CDR3, as DNA: TGCAGTGCTGGTCAGGGCAGCCACTATGGCTACACCTTC. Translation gives CSAGQGSHYGYTF.

The chain is built from TRBV7-3 and TRBJ2-3, with 9 bases identical to TRBD1. The germline CDR1 and CDR2 sequences are SGHTA and FQGTGA. The CDR3 runs 16 residues. Trimming took 5 bases from V and 4 from J; bases not matched to a gene: 10. CDR3 in DNA: TGTGCCAGCAGCAGCCCGACAGGGGGTGAGGCAGATACGCAGTATTTT. Protein: CASSSPTGGEADTQYF.

The table lists this clonotype with a few counts. This rearrangement joins TRBV20-1 to TRBJ1-5; the D is unclear. CDR1 DFQATT and CDR2 SNEGSKA come from the germline V gene (reference sequence). CDR3 length equals 14 residues. Trimming pared 0 bases from V and 3 bases from J, leaving 9 bases between. The CDR3 sequence is CSARDAGSNQPQHF. In DNA, the CDR3 is TGCAGTGCTAGAGATGCGGGGTCCAATCAGCCCCAGCATTTT.